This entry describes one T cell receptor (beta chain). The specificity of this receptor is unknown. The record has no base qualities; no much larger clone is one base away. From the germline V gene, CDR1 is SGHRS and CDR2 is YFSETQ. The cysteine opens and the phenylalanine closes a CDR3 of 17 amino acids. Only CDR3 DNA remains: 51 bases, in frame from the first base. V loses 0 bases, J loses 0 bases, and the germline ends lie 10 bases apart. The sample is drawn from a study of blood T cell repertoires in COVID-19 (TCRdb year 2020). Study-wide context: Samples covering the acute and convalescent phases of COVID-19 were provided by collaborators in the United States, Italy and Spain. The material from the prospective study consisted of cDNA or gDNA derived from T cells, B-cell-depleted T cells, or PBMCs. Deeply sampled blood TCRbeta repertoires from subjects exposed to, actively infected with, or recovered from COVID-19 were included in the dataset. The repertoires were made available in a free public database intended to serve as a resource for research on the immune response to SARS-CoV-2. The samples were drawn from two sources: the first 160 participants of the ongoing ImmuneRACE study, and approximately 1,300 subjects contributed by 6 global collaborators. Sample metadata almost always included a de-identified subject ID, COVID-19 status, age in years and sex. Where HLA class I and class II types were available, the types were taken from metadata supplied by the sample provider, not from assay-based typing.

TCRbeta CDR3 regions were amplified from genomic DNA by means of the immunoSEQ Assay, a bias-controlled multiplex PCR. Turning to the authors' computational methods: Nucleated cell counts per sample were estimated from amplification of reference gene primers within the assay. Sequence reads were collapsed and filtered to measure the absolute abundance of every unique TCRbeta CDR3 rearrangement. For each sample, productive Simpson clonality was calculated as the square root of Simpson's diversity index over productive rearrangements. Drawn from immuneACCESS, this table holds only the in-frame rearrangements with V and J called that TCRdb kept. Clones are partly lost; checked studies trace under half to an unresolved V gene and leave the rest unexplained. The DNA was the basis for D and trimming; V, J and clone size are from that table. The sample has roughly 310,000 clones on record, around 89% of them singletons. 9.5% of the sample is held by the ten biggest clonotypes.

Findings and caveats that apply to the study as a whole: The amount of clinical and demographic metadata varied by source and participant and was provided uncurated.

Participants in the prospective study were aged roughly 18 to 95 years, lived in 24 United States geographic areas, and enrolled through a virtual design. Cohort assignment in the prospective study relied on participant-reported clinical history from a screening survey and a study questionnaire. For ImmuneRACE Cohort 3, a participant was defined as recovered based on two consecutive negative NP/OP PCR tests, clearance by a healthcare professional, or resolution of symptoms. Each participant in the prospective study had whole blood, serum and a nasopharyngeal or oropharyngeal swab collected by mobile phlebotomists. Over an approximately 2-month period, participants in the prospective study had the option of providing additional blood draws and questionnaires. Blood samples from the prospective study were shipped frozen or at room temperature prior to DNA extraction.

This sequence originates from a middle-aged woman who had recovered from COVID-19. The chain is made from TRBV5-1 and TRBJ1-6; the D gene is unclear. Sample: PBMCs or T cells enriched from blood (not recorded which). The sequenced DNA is TGCGCCAGCAGCTTGGTTGGAGGGAGCTCCTATAATTCACCCCTCCACTTT. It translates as CASSLVGGSSYNSPLHF.